This T cell receptor (beta chain) emerged from a study of blood T cell repertoires in COVID-19. In the authors' workflow: Researchers report that nucleated cell counts were estimated from reference gene primer amplification. Measured with immunoSEQ multiplex PCR; TCRdb has only the in-frame clones, and not every one. V and J calls and clone size are as listed in that table; D and trimming were resolved from the DNA. The data show roughly 280,000 clones, about nine tenths seen once. From germline, CDR1 is MDHEN and CDR2 SYDVKM. The V gene lost 3 bases and the J gene lost 0 bases, with 8 bases spanning the gap. This CDR3 comprises 14 residues.

The chain recombines TRBV28 with TRBJ1-2; D not certain. The TCR originated in a woman aged 45-65 years who had recovered from COVID-19. Specimen: peripheral blood. The CDR3 DNA reads as TGTGCCAGCAGTTTGTTAAAGCCTAACTATGGCTACACCTTC. This gives the protein CASSLLKPNYGYTF.